Given below is one T cell receptor (beta chain) in context. What it binds is unknown. The sample comes from a study of T cell responses to AZD1222 COVID-19 vaccine. Study outcomes and limitations: White British ancestry dominated among donors, who included more females, and clonal diversity was possibly underestimated.

Some clones are missing from TCRdb's copy, which holds only in-frame ones; the method was immunoSEQ multiplex PCR. Of tens of thousands of clones in the sample, approximately 90% were seen once. Germline V lookup: CDR1 MGHDK, CDR2 SYGVNS. Trimming took 2 bases from V and 5 from J, leaving 16 bases between them. This CDR3 is built from 15 residues. The sample here was peripheral blood, taken 28 days after the second AZD1222 dose. This receptor was obtained from an adult who received the AZD1222 COVID-19 vaccine. J is TRBJ2-7 and V is TRBV25-1; D remains ambiguous. The CDR3 loop is CASSERVEDRNEQYF. The CDR3 nucleotides read TGTGCCAGCAGTGAAAGAGTAGAAGACCGAAACGAGCAGTACTTC.